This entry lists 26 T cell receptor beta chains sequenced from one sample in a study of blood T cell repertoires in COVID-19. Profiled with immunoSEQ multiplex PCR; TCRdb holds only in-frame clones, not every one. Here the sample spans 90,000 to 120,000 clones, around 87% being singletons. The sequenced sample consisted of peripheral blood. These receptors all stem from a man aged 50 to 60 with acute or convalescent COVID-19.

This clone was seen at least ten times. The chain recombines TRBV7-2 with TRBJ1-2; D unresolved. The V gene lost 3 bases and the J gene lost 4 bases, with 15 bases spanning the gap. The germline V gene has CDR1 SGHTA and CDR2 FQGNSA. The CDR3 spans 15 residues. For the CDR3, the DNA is TGTGCCAGCAGCTTGGCCGGCGGTTCGATCTATGGCTACACCTTC. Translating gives CASSLAGGSIYGYTF.

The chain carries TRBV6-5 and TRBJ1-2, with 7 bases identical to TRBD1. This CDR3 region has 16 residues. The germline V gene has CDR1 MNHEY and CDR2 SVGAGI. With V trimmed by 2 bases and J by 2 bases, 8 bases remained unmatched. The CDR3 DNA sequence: TGTGCCAGCAGTTACACCAGGACAGGACTAAACTATGGCTACACCTTC. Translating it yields CASSYTRTGLNYGYTF.

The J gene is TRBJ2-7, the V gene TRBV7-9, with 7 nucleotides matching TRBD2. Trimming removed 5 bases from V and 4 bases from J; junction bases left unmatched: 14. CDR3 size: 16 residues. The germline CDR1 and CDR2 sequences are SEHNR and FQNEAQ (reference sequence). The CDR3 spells CASSTTSAQAVYEQYF. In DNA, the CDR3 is TGTGCCAGCAGCACCACTAGCGCCCAAGCGGTATACGAGCAGTACTTC. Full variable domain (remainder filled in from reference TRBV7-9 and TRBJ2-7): DTGVSQNPRHKITKRGQNVTFRCDPISEHNRLYWYRQTLGQGPEFLTYFQNEAQLEKSRLLSDRFSAERPKGSFSTLEIQRTEQGDSAMYLCASSTTSAQAVYEQYFGPGTRLTVT.

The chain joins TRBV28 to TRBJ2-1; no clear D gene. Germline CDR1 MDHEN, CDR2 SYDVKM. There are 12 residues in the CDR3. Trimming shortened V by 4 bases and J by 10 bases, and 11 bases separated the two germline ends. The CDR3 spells CASSSDPGEQFF. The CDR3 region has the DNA TGTGCCAGCAGTTCCGACCCCGGGGAGCAGTTCTTC.

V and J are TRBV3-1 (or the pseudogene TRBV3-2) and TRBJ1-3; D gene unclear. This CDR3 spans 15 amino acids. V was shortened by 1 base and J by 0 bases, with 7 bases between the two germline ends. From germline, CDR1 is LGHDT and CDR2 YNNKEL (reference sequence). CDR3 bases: TGTGCCAGCAGCCAAGGGGCACTCTCTGGAAACACCATATATTTT. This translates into CASSQGALSGNTIYF.

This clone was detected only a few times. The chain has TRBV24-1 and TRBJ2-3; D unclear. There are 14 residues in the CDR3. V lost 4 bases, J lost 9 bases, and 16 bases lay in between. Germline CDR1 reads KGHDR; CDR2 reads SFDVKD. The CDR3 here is CATSEPNYPQTQYF. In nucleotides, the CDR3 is TGTGCCACCAGTGAGCCAAACTACCCCCAAACGCAGTATTTT.

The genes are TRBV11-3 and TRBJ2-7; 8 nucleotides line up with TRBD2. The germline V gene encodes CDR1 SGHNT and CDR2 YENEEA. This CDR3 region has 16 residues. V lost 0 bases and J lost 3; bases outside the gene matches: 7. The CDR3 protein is CASSLDSREGLYEQYF. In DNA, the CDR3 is TGTGCCAGCAGCTTAGATTCCCGGGAGGGCCTCTACGAGCAGTACTTC.

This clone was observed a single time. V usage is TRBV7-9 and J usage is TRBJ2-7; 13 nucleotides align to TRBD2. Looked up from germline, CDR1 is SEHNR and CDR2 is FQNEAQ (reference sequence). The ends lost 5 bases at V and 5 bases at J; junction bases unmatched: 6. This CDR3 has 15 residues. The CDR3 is CASSVLAGGPNEQYF. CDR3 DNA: TGTGCCAGCAGCGTACTAGCGGGAGGGCCCAACGAGCAGTACTTC.

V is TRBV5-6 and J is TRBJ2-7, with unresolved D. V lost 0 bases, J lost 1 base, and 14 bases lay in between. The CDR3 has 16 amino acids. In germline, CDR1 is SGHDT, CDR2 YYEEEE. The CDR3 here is CASSLVGTTSSYEQYF. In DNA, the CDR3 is TGTGCCAGCAGCTTGGTTGGCACAACATCTTCCTACGAGCAGTACTTC.

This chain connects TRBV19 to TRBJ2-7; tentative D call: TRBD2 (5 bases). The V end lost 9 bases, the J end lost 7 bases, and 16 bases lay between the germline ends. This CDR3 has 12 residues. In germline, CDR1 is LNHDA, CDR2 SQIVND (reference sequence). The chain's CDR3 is CASAAEGKEQYF. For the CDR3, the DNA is TGTGCCAGCGCCGCCGAGGGAAAGGAGCAGTACTTC.

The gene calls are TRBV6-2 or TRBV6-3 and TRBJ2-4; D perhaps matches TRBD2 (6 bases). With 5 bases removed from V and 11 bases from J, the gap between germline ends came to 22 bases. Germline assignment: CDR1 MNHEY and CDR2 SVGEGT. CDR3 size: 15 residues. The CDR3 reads CASSARDFVGVVQYF. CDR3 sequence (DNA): TGTGCCAGCAGTGCCCGGGACTTTGTTGGGGTAGTTCAGTACTTC.

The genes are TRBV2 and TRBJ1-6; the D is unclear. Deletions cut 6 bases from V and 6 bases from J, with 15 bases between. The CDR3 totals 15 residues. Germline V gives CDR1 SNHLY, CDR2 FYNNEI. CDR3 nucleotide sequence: TGTGCCAGCAGCGCCGGCAGGCCTTCTAATTCACCCCTCCACTTT. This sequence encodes CASSAGRPSNSPLHF. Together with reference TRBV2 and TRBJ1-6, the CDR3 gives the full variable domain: EPEVTQTPSHQVTQMGQEVILRCVPISNHLYFYWYRQILGQKVEFLVSFYNNEISEKSEIFDDQFSVERPDGSNFTLKIRSTKLEDSAMYFCASSAGRPSNSPLHFGNGTRLTVT.

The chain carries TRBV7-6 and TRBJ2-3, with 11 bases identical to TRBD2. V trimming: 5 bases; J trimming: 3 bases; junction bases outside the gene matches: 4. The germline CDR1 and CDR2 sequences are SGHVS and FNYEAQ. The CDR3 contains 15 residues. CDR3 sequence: CASSRGLAGTDTQYF. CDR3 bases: TGTGCCAGCAGCCGAGGACTAGCGGGTACAGATACGCAGTATTTT.

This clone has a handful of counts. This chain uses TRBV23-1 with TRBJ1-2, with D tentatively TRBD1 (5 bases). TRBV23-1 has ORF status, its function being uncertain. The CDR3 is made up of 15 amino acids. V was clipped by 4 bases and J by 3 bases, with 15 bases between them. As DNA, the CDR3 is TGCGCCAGCAGTCTAAGGGGTTATGGTGACTATGGCTACACCTTC. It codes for CASSLRGYGDYGYTF.

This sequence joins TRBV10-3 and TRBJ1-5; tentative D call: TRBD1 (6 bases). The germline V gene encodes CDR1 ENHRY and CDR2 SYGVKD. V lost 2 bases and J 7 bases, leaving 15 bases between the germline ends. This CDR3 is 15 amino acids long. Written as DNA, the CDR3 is TGTGCCATCAGTGAGGCAGCAGGGCAGGGGCAGCCCCAGCATTTT. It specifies CAISEAAGQGQPQHF.

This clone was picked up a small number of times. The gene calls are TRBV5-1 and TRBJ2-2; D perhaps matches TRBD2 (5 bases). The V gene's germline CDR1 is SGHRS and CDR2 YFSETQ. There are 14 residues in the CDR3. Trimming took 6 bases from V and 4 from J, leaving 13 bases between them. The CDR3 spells CASKLLAVTGELFF. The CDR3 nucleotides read TGCGCCAGCAAACTCCTAGCCGTCACCGGGGAGCTGTTTTTT.

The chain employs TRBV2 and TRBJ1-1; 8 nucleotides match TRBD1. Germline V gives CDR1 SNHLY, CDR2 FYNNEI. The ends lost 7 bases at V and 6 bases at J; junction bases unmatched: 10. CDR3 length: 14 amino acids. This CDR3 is CASKKDRGFAEAFF. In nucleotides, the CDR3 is TGTGCCAGCAAAAAAGACAGGGGATTCGCTGAAGCTTTCTTT.

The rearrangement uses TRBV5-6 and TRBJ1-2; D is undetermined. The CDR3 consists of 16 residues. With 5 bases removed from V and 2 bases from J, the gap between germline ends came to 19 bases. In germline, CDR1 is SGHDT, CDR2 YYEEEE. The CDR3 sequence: CASSPGSHLANYGYTF. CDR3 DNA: TGTGCCAGCAGTCCGGGGAGTCATTTGGCAAACTATGGCTACACCTTC.

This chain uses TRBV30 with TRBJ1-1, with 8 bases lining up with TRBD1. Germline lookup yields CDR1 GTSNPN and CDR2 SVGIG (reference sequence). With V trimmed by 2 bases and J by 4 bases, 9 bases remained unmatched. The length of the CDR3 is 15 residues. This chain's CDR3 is CAWSRTGSGATEAFF. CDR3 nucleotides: TGTGCCTGGAGTAGGACAGGGAGCGGGGCCACTGAAGCTTTCTTT.

The CDR3 reads CASSLSSGTVYEQYF. The CDR3 nucleotides are TGTGCCAGCAGCTTGTCGAGTGGGACAGTCTACGAGCAGTACTTC. This chain uses TRBV5-8 with TRBJ2-7; 7 bases agree with TRBD1. Trimming at V came to 1 base and at J to 3 bases, leaving 7 bases not matched to a gene. The CDR3 contains 15 residues. The germline CDR1 and CDR2 sequences are SGHTS and YDEGEE.

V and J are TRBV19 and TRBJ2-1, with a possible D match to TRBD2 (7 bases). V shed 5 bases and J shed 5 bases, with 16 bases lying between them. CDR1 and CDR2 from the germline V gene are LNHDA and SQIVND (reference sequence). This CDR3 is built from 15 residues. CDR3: CASSGGSSGDNEQFF. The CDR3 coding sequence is TGTGCCAGTAGTGGGGGCTCTAGCGGCGACAATGAGCAGTTCTTC. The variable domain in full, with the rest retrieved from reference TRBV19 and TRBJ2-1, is DGGITQSPKYLFRKEGQNVTLSCEQNLNHDAMYWYRQDPGQGLRLIYYSQIVNDFQKGDIAEGYSVSREKKESFPLTVTSAQKNPTAFYLCASSGGSSGDNEQFFGPGTRLTVL.

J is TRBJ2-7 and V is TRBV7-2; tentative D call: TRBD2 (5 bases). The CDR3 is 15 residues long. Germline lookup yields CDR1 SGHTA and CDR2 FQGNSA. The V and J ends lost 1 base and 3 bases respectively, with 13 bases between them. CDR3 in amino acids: CASSLGSHGVYEQYF. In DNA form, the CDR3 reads TGTGCCAGCAGCTTAGGTAGCCACGGGGTCTACGAGCAGTACTTC.

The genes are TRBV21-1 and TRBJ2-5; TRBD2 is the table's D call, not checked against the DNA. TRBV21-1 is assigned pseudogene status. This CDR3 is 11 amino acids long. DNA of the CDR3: TGTGCCAGCAGCGCTCGGGGGATCGAGTACTTC. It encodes CASSARGIEYF.

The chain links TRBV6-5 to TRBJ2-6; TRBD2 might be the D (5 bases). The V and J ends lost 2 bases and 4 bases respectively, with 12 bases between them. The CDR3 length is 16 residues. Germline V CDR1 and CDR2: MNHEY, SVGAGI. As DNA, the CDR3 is TGTGCCAGCAGTTACAGCCGAGGGTCGGGGGCCAACGTCCTGACTTTC. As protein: CASSYSRGSGANVLTF.

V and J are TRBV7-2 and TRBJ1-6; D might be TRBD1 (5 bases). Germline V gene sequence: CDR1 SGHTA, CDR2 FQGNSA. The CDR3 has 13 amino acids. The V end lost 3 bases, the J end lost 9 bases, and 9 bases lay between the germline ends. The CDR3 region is CASSFPTASPLHF. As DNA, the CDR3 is TGTGCCAGCAGCTTCCCGACAGCTTCACCCCTCCACTTT.

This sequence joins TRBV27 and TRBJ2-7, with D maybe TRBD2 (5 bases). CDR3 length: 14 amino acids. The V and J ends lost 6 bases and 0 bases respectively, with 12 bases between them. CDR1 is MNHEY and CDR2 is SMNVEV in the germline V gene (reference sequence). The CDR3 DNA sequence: TGTGCCAGCAGAGGCGGGTTCAGCTCCTACGAGCAGTACTTC. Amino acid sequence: CASRGGFSSYEQYF.